This T cell receptor (beta chain) originates from a study of OX40 agonist ivuxolimab in advanced cancers. Study information: The study gave patients intravenous ivuxolimab at 0.01 to 10 mg/kg every 2 weeks.

The method was immunoSEQ multiplex PCR; TCRdb's version includes in-frame clones alone and lacks a portion of them. The sample yields about 26,000 clones, about 76% seen once. The CDR3 sequence is 16 residues long. The ends lost 3 bases at V and 4 bases at J; junction bases unmatched: 9. The germline V gene has CDR1 MDHEN and CDR2 SYDVKM. This receptor was taken from an adult with an advanced solid tumor such as melanoma, head and neck, liver or kidney cancer. The sequencing here drew on CD4+ or CD8+ T cells sorted from blood, taken in a trial of the OX40 agonist ivuxolimab. V and J are TRBV28 and TRBJ2-7; 10 nucleotides line up with TRBD2. The CDR3 is CASSFLSASGSYEQYF. The DNA for the CDR3 is TGTGCCAGCAGTTTCCTGTCTGCTAGCGGGAGTTACGAGCAGTACTTC.